One TCR beta chain is described in this entry. Clones were read by immunoSEQ multiplex PCR, and TCRdb kept only the in-frame ones, dropping some. The data show approximately 200,000 clones, with 80% to 90% seen just once and 10% to 13% held by the top ten. The sample belongs to a study of blood T cell repertoires in COVID-19. CDR3 length equals 15 residues. V was cut by 4 bases and J by 2 bases, with 18 bases left in between. Germline CDR1 and CDR2: GTSNPN and SVGIG (reference sequence). The origin of this receptor is a man between 18 and 35 years old with acute COVID-19. The specimen was PBMCs or T cells enriched from blood (not recorded which). The chain is built from TRBV30 and TRBJ2-7; D remains ambiguous. The CDR3 sequence: CAWTTAGSSAYEQYF. Written as DNA, the CDR3 is TGTGCCTGGACCACAGCCGGAAGCAGTGCCTACGAGCAGTACTTC.